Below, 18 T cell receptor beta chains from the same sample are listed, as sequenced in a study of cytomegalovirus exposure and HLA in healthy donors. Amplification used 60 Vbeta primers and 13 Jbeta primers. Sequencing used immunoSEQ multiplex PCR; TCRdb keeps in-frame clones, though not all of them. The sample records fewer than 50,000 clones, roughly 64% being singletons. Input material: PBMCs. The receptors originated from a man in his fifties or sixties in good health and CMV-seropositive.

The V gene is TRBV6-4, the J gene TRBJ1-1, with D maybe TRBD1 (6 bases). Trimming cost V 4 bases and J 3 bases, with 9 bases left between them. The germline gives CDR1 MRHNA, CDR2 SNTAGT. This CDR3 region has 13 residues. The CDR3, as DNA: TGTGCCAGCAGTGCCAGGGGCGACACTGAAGCTTTCTTT. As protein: CASSARGDTEAFF.

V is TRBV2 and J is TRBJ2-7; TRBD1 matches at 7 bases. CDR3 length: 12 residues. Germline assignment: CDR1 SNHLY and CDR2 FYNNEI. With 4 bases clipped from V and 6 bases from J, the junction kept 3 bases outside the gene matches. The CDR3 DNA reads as TGTGCCAGCAGTGCCGACAGGGCCGAGCAGTACTTC. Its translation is CASSADRAEQYF. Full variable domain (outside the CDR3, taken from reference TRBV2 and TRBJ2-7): EPEVTQTPSHQVTQMGQEVILRCVPISNHLYFYWYRQILGQKVEFLVSFYNNEISEKSEIFDDQFSVERPDGSNFTLKIRSTKLEDSAMYFCASSADRAEQYFGPGTRLTVT.

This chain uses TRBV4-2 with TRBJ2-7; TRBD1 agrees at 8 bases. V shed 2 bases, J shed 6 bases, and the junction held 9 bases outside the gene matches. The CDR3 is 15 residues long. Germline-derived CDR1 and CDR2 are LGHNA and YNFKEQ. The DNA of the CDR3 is TGTGCCAGCAGCCAACTCCGGGACAGGTCCCCCGAGCAGTACTTC. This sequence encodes CASSQLRDRSPEQYF.

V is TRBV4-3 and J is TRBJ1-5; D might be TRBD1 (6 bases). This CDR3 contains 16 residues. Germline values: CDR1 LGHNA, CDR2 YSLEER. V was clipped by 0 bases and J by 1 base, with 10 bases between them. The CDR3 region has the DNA TGCGCCAGCAGCCAAGATACCAGGGGAAGCAATCAGCCCCAGCATTTT. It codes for CASSQDTRGSNQPQHF.

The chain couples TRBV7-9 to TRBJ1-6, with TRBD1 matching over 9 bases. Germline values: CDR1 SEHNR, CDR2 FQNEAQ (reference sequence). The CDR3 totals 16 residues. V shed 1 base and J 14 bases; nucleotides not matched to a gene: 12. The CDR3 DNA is TGTGCCAGCAGCTTAGGTGGGACAGGGCCCAATTTTTCCCTCCACTTT. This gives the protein CASSLGGTGPNFSLHF. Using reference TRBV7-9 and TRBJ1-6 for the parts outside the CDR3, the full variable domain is DTGVSQNPRHKITKRGQNVTFRCDPISEHNRLYWYRQTLGQGPEFLTYFQNEAQLEKSRLLSDRFSAERPKGSFSTLEIQRTEQGDSAMYLCASSLGGTGPNFSLHFGNGTRLTVT.

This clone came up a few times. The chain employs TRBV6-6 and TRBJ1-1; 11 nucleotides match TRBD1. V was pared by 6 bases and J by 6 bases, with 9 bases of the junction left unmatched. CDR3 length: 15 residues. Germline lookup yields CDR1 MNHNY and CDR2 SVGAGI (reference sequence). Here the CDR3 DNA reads TGTGCCAGCAGCGCCACTGGGACAGGGGGATCTGAAGCTTTCTTT. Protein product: CASSATGTGGSEAFF.

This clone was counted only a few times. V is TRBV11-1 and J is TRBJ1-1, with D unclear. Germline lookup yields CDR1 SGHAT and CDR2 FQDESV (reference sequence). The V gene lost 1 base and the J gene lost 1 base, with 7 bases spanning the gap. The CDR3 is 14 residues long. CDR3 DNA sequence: TGTGCCAGCAGCTTAGTATTCGGGAACACTGAAGCTTTCTTT. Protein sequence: CASSLVFGNTEAFF. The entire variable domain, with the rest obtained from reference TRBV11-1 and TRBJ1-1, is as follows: EAEVAQSPRYKITEKSQAVAFWCDPISGHATLYWYRQILGQGPELLVQFQDESVVDDSQLPKDRFSAERLKGVDSTLKIQPAELGDSAMYLCASSLVFGNTEAFFGQGTRLTVV.

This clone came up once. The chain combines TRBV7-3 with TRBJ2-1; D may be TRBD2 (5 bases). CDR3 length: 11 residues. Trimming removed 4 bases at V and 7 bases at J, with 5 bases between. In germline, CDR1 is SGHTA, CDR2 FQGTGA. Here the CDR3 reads CASSSGNEQFF. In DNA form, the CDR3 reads TGTGCCAGCAGCTCGGGGAATGAGCAGTTCTTC. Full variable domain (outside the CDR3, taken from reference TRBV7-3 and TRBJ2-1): GAGVSQTPSNKVTEKGKYVELRCDPISGHTALYWYRQSLGQGPEFLIYFQGTGAADDSGLPNDRFFAVRPEGSVSTLKIQRTERGDSAVYLCASSSGNEQFFGPGTRLTVL.

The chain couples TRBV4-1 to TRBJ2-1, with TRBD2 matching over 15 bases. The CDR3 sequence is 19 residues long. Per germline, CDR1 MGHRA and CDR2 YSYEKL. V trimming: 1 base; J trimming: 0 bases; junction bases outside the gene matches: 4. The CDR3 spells CASSQVGLAGGSSYNEQFF. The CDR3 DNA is TGCGCCAGCAGCCAAGTGGGACTAGCGGGGGGAAGCTCCTACAATGAGCAGTTCTTC.

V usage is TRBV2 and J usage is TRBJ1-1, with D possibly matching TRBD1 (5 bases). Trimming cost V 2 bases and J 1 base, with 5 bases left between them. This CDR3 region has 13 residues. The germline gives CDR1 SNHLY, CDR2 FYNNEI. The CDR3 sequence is CASSERGNTEAFF. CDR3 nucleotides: TGTGCCAGCAGTGAAAGGGGGAACACTGAAGCTTTCTTT.

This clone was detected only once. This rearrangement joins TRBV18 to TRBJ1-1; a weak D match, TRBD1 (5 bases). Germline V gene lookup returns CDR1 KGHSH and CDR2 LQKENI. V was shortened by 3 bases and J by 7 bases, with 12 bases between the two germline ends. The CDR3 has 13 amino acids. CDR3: CASSPSFQGEAFF. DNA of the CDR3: TGTGCCAGCTCACCGTCATTCCAGGGTGAAGCTTTCTTT.

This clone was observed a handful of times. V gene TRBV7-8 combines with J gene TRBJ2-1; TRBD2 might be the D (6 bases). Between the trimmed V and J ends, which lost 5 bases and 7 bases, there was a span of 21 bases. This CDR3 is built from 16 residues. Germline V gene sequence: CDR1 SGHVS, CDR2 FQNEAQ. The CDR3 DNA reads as TGTGCCAGCAGCCCGGGGGTTTTGGGGGGTATAAATGAGCAGTTCTTC. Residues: CASSPGVLGGINEQFF.

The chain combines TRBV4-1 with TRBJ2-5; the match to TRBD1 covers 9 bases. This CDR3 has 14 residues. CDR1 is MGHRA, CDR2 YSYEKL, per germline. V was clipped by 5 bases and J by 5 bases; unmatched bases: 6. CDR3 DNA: TGCGCCAGCAGCAGTACAGGGGGCTGGGAGACCCAGTACTTC. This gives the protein CASSSTGGWETQYF.

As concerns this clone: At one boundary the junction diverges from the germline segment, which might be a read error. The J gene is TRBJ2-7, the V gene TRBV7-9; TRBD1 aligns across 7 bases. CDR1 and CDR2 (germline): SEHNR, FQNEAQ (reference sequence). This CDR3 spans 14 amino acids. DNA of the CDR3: TGTTCCAGCAGCCATGGACAGGCCACCTACGAGCAGTACTTC. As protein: CSSSHGQATYEQYF.

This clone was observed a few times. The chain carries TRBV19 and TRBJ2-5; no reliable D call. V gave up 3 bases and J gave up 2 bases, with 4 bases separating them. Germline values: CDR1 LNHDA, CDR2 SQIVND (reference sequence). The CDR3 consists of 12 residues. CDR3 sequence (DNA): TGTGCCAGTAGTATCGGGCAAGAGACCCAGTACTTC. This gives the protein CASSIGQETQYF.

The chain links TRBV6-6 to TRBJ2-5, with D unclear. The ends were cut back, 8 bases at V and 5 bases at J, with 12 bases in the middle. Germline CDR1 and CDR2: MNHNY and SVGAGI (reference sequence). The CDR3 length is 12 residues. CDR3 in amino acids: CASGPVKETQYF. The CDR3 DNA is TGTGCCAGCGGCCCCGTGAAGGAGACCCAGTACTTC.

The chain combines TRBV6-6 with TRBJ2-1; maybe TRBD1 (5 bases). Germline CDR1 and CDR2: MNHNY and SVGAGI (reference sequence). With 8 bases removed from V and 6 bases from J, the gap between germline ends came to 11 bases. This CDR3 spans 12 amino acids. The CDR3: CASRGHFNEQFF. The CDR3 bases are TGTGCCAGCCGTGGACACTTCAATGAGCAGTTCTTC.

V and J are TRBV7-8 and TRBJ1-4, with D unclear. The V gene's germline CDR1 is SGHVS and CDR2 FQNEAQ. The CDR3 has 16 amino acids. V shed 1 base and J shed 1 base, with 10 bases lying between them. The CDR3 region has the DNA TGTGCCAGCAGCTTAGGATCTAGGTTAACTAATGAAAAACTGTTTTTT. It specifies CASSLGSRLTNEKLFF.